The clone carrying this TCR beta chain turned up a few times. Its target is not known. This entry comes from a study of T cell repertoires in cytomegalovirus infection. In the study overall: HLA-B-restricted CMV epitopes that are well studied, plus recently identified HLA-C-restricted ones, were used by the study. Study-wide points: CMV carriers having the relevant HLA were flagged by cumulative public TCR beta family frequency. HLA-C-restricted TCR beta clonotypes specific for CMV led the ex vivo response.

TCRdb re-analysed the reads in MiXCR, keeping a single row per CDR3 protein. Found here are some 110,000 distinct CDR3 sequences, around 30% of them singletons; the top ten hold around 54%. Germline assignment: CDR1 SGHRS and CDR2 YFSETQ. The CDR3 sequence is 16 residues long. V was shortened by 4 bases and J by 0 bases, with 11 bases between the two germline ends. Sequenced material: CD8+ T cells from cultured PBMCs, taken from culture after CMV antigen stimulation. The sequence was collected from a human donor in good health (CMV status not recorded). Some clones in this sample may be carry-over from other donors' samples. J is TRBJ1-6 and V is TRBV5-1, with D perhaps matching TRBD1 (5 bases). This CDR3 reads CASSIRASSYNSPLHF. The CDR3 DNA follows: TGCGCCAGCAGCATCAGGGCCAGCTCCTATAATTCACCCCTCCACTTT.